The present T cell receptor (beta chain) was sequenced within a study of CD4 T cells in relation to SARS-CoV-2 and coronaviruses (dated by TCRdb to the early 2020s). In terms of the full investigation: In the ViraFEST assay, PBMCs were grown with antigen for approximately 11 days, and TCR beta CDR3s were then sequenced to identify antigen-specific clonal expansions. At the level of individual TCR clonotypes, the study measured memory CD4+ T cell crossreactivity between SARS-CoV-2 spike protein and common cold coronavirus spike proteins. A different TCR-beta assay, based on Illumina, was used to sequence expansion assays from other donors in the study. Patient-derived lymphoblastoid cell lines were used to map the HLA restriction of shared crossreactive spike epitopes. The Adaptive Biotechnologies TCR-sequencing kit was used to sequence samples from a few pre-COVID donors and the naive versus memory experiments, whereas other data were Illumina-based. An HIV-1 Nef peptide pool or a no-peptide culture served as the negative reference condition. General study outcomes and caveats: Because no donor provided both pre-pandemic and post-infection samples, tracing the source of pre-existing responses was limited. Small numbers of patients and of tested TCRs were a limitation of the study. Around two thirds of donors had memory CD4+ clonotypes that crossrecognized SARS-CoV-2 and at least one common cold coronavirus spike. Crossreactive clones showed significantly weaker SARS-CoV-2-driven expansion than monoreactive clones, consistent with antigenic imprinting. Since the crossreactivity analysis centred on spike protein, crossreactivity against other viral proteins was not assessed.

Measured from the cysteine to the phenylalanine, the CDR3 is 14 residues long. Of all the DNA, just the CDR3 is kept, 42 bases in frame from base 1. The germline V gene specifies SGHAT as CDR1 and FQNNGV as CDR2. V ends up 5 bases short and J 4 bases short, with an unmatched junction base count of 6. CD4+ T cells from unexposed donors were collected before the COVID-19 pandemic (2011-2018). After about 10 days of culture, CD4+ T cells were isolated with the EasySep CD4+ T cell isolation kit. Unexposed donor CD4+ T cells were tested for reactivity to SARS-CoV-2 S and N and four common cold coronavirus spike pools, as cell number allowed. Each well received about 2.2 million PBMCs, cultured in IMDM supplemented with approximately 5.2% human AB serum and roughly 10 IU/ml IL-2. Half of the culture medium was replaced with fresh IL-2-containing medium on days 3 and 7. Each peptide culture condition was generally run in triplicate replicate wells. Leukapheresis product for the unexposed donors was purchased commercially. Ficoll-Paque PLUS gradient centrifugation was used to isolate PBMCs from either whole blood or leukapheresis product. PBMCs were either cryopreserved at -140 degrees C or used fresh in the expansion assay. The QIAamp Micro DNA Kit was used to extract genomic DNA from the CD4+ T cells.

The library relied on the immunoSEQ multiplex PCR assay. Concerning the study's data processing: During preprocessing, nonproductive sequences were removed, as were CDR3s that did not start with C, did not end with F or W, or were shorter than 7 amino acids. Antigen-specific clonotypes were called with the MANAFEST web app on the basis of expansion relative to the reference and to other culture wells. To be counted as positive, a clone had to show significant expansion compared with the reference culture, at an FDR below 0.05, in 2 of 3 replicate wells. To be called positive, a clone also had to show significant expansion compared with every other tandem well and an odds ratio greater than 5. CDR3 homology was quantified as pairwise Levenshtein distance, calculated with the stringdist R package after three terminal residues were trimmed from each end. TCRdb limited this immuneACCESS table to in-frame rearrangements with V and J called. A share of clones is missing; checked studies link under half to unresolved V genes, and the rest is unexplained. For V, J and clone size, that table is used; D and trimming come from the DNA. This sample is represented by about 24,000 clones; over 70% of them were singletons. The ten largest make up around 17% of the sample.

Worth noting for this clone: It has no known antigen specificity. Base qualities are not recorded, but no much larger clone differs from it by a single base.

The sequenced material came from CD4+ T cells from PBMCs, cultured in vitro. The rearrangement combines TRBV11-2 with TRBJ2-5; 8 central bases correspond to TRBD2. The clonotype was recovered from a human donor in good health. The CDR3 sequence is CASSPLAGRETQYF. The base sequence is TGTGCCAGCAGCCCATTAGCGGGAAGAGAGACCCAGTACTTC.